This TCR beta chain emerged from a study of blood T cells in healthy people across ages. The donors, all healthy, were Caucasians living in Russia, aged roughly 6 to 100. To note about this clonotype: Its specificity is not known.

The CDR3 runs 14 residues. Per germline, CDR1 MNHEY and CDR2 SMNVEV (reference sequence). The V and J ends lost 4 bases and 4 bases respectively, with 8 bases between them. Next came a second PCR, run for 7 to 11 cycles, which used a sample-barcoded 5' primer along with a J-beta primer mix. TCRdb re-analysed the 5' RACE reads in MiXCR, keeping a single row per CDR3 protein. Here the sample spans fewer than 1.5 million distinct CDR3 sequences, 42% being singletons. Study findings and constraints: Higher diversity and more naive CD4+ cells were features of long-lived donors, compared to aged donors.

The chain employs TRBV27 and TRBJ2-6; no clear D. The sample consisted of blood. The sequence was collected from a young woman in good health. CDR3 sequence (DNA): TGTGCCAGCAGTTGGGGTCTCGGGGCCAACGTCCTGACTTTC. It specifies CASSWGLGANVLTF. The whole variable domain, remainder taken from reference TRBV27 and TRBJ2-6, is EAQVTQNPRYLITVTGKKLTVTCSQNMNHEYMSWYRQDPGLGLRQIYYSMNVEVTDKGDVPEGYKVSRKEKRNFPLILESPSPNQTSLYFCASSWGLGANVLTFGAGSRLTVL.